The T cell receptor (beta chain) under discussion was sequenced for a study of blood T cell repertoires in COVID-19. Whole-study context: Collection of acute and convalescent COVID-19 samples took place in the United States, Italy and Spain. PBMCs, B-cell-depleted T cells, or T cells were the source of the cDNA or gDNA that made up the material.

Original data processing: Using reference gene primer amplification, nucleated cell counts were estimated. Sequencing was performed with immunoSEQ multiplex PCR; in TCRdb, only in-frame clones are kept and a portion is missing. V and J calls plus clone size are reproduced from that table; the DNA served to infer D and trimming. Of about 180,000 clones detected, approximately 90% appear once; the ten largest clones hold roughly 2%. Sample: peripheral blood. This TCR derives from a young man who had recovered from COVID-19.

The CDR3 nucleotides are TGTGCCAGCAGCCCGTGGGACAGGGGGCCGAACACTGAAGCTTTCTTT. This encodes CASSPWDRGPNTEAFF. This chain links TRBV7-6 with TRBJ1-1, with 12 bases lining up with TRBD1. The CDR3 is 16 residues long. V dropped 5 bases and J dropped 1; count of bases not matched to a gene: 5. The germline V gene has CDR1 SGHVS and CDR2 FNYEAQ.